This T cell receptor (beta chain) originates from a study of identical twins. Germline V gene data show CDR1 as KGHSH and CDR2 as LQKENI. V lost 5 bases and J 6 bases, leaving 13 bases between the germline ends. The length of the CDR3 is 14 residues. This clonotype occurred a few times. Through template switching, a universal primer site was introduced, and the cDNA contained unique molecular identifiers. Via MiXCR, TCRdb re-called the 5' RACE reads, giving one row per CDR3 protein. The table shows about 100,000 distinct CDR3 sequences, with just under 6% occurring only once. Sequences were obtained from memory T cells sorted from blood. This chain connects TRBV18 to TRBJ2-2; possible D gene TRBD2, 5 bases. The TCR comes from a woman between 45 and 65 years old in good health. The CDR3 sequence: CASSSFGGPGELFF. DNA of the CDR3: TGTGCCAGCTCATCTTTCGGAGGCCCCGGGGAGCTGTTTTTT.